The T cell receptor (beta chain) under discussion was sequenced for a study of OX40 agonist ivuxolimab in advanced cancers. About the research overall: Ivuxolimab, an agonistic anti-OX40 (CD134) antibody, was given to patients.

About this clone itself: No antigen is known for it.

TCRdb's table, derived via immunoSEQ multiplex PCR, lists solely in-frame clones and lacks some. Here the sample spans about 82,000 clones, more than 90% being singletons. The CDR3 contains 17 residues. V lost 0 bases to trimming and J lost 4 bases; unmatched junction nucleotides: 8. Germline-derived CDR1 and CDR2 are SGDLS and YYNGEE. With baseline, cycle 4 day 1, and cycle 7 day 1 as timepoints, blood was sampled. Regarding the study as a whole: CD8+ T cells (on average) carried more expanded clones than CD4+ T cells. Among some nonresponders, normalized T-cell clonal expansion was also low.

The rearrangement joins TRBV9 to TRBJ2-1; 9 bases are shared with TRBD2. The sequence came from an adult with an advanced solid tumor such as melanoma, head and neck, liver or kidney cancer. The sequencing here drew on CD4+ or CD8+ T cells sorted from blood, taken in a trial of the OX40 agonist ivuxolimab. DNA of the CDR3: TGTGCCAGCAGCGTAGAGCCAGCGGGAGGCGGGTACAATGAGCAGTTCTTC. This translates into CASSVEPAGGGYNEQFF.